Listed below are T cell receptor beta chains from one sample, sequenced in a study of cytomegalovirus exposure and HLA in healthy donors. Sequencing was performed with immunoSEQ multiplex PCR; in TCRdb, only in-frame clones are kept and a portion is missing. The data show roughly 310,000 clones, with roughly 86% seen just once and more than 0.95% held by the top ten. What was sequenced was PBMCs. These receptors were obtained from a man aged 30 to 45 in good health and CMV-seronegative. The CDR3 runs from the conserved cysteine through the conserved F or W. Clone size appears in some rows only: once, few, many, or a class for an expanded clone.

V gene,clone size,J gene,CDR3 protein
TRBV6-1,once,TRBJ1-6,CASSETDSSYNSPLHF
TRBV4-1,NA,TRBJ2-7,CASSQQGSYEQYF
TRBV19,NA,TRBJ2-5,CASSTRSGEETQYF
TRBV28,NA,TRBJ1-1,CASIPPGYTEAFF
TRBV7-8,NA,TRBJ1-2,CASSKRTGNYGYTF
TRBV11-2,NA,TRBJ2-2,CASSSRQGASWLGELFF
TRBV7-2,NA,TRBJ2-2,CASSSNLVTGAGTGELFF
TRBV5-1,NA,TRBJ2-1,CASSLEGVPYNEQFF
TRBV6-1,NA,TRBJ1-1,CASFKQGEFEAFF
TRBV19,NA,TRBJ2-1,CASSLGLSRANEQFF
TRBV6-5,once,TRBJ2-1,CASGRDTSYNEQFF
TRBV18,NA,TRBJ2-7,CASSPALTGSYEQYF